In this sample, the clone carrying this T cell receptor beta chain turned up once. Antigen unknown. This CDR3 is also generated by other DNA sequences in the sample. This sample is drawn from a study of shared clonotypes between healthy human individuals. Regarding the study as a whole: A reduction in generation probabilities was seen for non-shared clonotypes relative to those shared by all four donors. Naive subsets usually exceeded memory subsets in estimated richness.

Selected positively for CCR7 and CD45RO-negative, naive CD8 cells excluded terminally differentiated effector memory CD45RA+ cells. Assay execution took place at the deep level. Assay used: immunoSEQ multiplex PCR; TCRdb lists only in-frame clones, some missing. Among around 2.1 million clones listed, about 92% were seen once. The CDR3 contains 14 residues. Germline lookup yields CDR1 MNHEY and CDR2 SMNVEV (reference sequence). Trimming took off 3 bases at V and 2 bases at J, with 11 bases between the two ends. The sequencing input was naive CD8+ T cells from PBMCs. This receptor was taken from a young man in good health. Some clones in this sample may be carry-over from other donors' samples. V and J are TRBV27 and TRBJ2-7; D tentatively reads TRBD1 or TRBD2 (6 bases each). CDR3 in DNA: TGTGCCAGCAGTTTGGTGGGGGGCGCCTACGAGCAGTACTTC. Amino acid sequence: CASSLVGGAYEQYF.